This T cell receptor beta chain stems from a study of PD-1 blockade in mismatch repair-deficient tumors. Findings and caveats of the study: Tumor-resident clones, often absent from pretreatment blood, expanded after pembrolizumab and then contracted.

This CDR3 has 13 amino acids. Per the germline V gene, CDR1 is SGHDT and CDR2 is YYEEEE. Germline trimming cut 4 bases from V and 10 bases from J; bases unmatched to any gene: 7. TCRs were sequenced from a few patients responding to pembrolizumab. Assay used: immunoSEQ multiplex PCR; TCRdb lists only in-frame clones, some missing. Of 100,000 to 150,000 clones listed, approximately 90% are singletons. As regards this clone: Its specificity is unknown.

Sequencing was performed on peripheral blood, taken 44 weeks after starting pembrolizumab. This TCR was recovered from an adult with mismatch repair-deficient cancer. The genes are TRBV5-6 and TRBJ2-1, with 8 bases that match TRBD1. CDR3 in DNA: TGTGCCAGCAGCCACGGGACAGGACTAGAGCAGTTCTTC. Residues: CASSHGTGLEQFF.